The 23 T cell receptor beta chains presented below share a single source sample, sequenced in a study of CD8 T cells in ankylosing spondylitis. Each CDR3 protein gets one entry after TCRdb re-called the 5' RACE reads with MiXCR. The sample contains just over 350,000 distinct CDR3 sequences, roughly 20% of which appear only once. The source material was blood, either unsorted or a sorted T cell fraction (not recorded which). These receptors were collected from a male donor with ankylosing spondylitis or in good health (not recorded which).

A single count supports this clonotype. The rearrangement uses TRBV27 and TRBJ2-3; D is undetermined. The germline V gene encodes CDR1 MNHEY and CDR2 SMNVEV (reference sequence). Deletions cut 2 bases from V and 5 bases from J, with 11 bases between. CDR3 length: 14 residues. The CDR3 DNA follows: TGTGCCAGCAGTTTACTAGACCATCAAGATACGCAGTATTTT. It yields the protein CASSLLDHQDTQYF.

In its sample, this clonotype was seen a few times. The genes are TRBV29-1 and TRBJ2-1, with D unresolved. Germline V gives CDR1 SQVTM, CDR2 ANQGSEA. CDR3 length equals 12 residues. V was cut by 0 bases and J by 10 bases, with 10 bases left in between. CDR3 in amino acids: CSVEDQGPEQFF. CDR3 sequence (DNA): TGCAGCGTTGAAGATCAAGGGCCCGAGCAGTTCTTC.

J is TRBJ2-7 and V is TRBV2; D perhaps matches TRBD2 (6 bases). CDR3 length: 16 residues. Germline CDR1 is SNHLY and CDR2 is FYNNEI. Trimming shortened V by 7 bases and J by 0 bases, and 19 bases separated the two germline ends. The CDR3 sequence: CASTLGPEGLSYEQYF. For the CDR3, the DNA is TGTGCCAGCACGCTAGGGCCCGAGGGACTCTCCTACGAGCAGTACTTC.

This clonotype showed up just a few times. The chain links TRBV12-3 or TRBV12-4 to TRBJ2-5; D is possibly TRBD1 (6 bases). Trimming pared 6 bases from V and 3 bases from J, leaving 14 bases between. The CDR3 length is 14 residues. CDR3 sequence: CASSPRGLKETQYF. The CDR3 DNA sequence: TGTGCCAGCAGCCCCAGGGGCCTCAAAGAGACCCAGTACTTC.

The chain has TRBV11-2 and TRBJ2-2; the D is unclear. The CDR3 spans 15 residues. V was pared by 2 bases and J by 6 bases, with 13 bases between. Germline-derived CDR1 and CDR2 are SGHAT and FQNNGV. CDR3 protein: CASSLPAVYAGELFF. CDR3 bases: TGTGCCAGCAGCTTACCCGCTGTCTATGCCGGGGAGCTGTTTTTT.

The V and J genes are TRBV5-4 and TRBJ1-4; D is perhaps TRBD1 (5 bases). The germline gives CDR1 SGHNT, CDR2 YYREEE (reference sequence). CDR3 length: 15 amino acids. V lost 4 bases and J lost 4, with 14 bases in between. The CDR3: CASSASDTFNEKLFF. In nucleotides, the CDR3 is TGTGCCAGCAGCGCCTCGGACACCTTTAATGAAAAACTGTTTTTT.

The sample holds a few counts of this clonotype. This chain connects TRBV7-8 to TRBJ2-3; D possibly corresponds to TRBD2 (6 bases). The CDR3 covers 14 residues. Trimming stripped 6 bases from V and 10 bases from J, with 20 bases between. Germline V CDR1 and CDR2: SGHVS, FQNEAQ. The CDR3: CASSGGTDPRAQYF. In nucleotides, the CDR3 is TGTGCCAGCAGTGGGGGGACGGACCCTAGGGCGCAGTATTTT.

CDR3 region: CASKNHREGYTF. The DNA of the CDR3 is TGTGCCAGCAAAAACCACAGGGAAGGCTACACCTTC. The rearrangement links TRBV12-3 or TRBV12-4 to TRBJ1-2, with TRBD1 as a possible D gene (6 bases). V lost 7 bases to trimming and J lost 8 bases, with 14 bases between them. This CDR3 has 12 residues.

This clonotype was seen only a few times. The rearrangement uses TRBV4-1 and TRBJ2-7; D not certain. This CDR3 region has 14 residues. Trimming pared 0 bases from V and 6 bases from J, leaving 12 bases between. Germline CDR1 is MGHRA and CDR2 is YSYEKL. In DNA form, the CDR3 reads TGCGCCAGCAGCCAAGATGGCCCCGGAGCCGAGCAGTACTTC. Protein sequence: CASSQDGPGAEQYF.

A few counts support this clonotype. V usage is TRBV27 and J usage is TRBJ2-4, with D perhaps TRBD1 (8 bases). Trimming stripped 6 bases from V and 0 bases from J, with 30 bases between. Germline V gene data show CDR1 as MNHEY and CDR2 as SMNVEV (reference sequence). This CDR3 has 21 residues. The DNA for the CDR3 is TGTGCCAGCAGCCACACTTTCGGACAGGGAGGGGGACTCTTAGCCAAAAACATTCAGTACTTC. It translates to CASSHTFGQGGGLLAKNIQYF.

The chain uses TRBV2 and TRBJ2-7; D is uncertain. The CDR3 has 12 residues. The germline gives CDR1 SNHLY, CDR2 FYNNEI. The ends were cut back, 7 bases at V and 0 bases at J, with 7 bases in the middle. Here the CDR3 DNA reads TGTGCCAGCAAGGAGAGCTCCTACGAGCAGTACTTC. This gives the protein CASKESSYEQYF.

The chain carries TRBV12-3 or TRBV12-4 and TRBJ2-7; 7 nucleotides align to TRBD1. J was trimmed by 0 bases and V by 8 bases; bases with no gene match: 7. There are 14 residues in the CDR3. The DNA for the CDR3 is TGTGCCAGCGCTTGGGACAGCAGCTCCTACGAGCAGTACTTC. Protein product: CASAWDSSSYEQYF.

The chain carries TRBV7-9 and TRBJ2-1; tentative D call: TRBD1 (6 bases). The CDR3 contains 14 residues. V was pared by 5 bases and J by 5 bases, with 13 bases between. Germline CDR1 and CDR2: SEHNR and FQNEAQ (reference sequence). CDR3 in amino acids: CASSPRTDDNEQFF. The CDR3 DNA reads as TGTGCCAGCAGCCCAAGGACAGACGACAATGAGCAGTTCTTC. The full variable domain, its missing parts supplied by reference TRBV7-9 and TRBJ2-1, is DTGVSQNPRHKITKRGQNVTFRCDPISEHNRLYWYRQTLGQGPEFLTYFQNEAQLEKSRLLSDRFSAERPKGSFSTLEIQRTEQGDSAMYLCASSPRTDDNEQFFGPGTRLTVL.

A few counts support this clonotype. The CDR3 region has the DNA TGTGCCAGCAGTCCCCCCTTCAGCGGCCACTACAATGAGCAGTTCTTC. This translates into CASSPPFSGHYNEQFF. J is TRBJ2-1 and V is TRBV12-3 or TRBV12-4; a weak D match, TRBD2 (5 bases). The germline V and J ends were trimmed by 5 bases and 3 bases, with 17 bases remaining between them. The CDR3 loop spans 16 amino acids.

This clonotype was counted only a few times. The chain carries TRBV27 and TRBJ2-7; perhaps TRBD2 as D (7 bases). CDR3 length: 13 amino acids. CDR1 and CDR2 from the germline V gene are MNHEY and SMNVEV (reference sequence). V lost 3 bases, J lost 5 bases, and 11 bases lay in between. CDR3 DNA sequence: TGTGCCAGCAGTTTGACGGGGGGCCACGAGCAGTACTTC. Translation: CASSLTGGHEQYF.

The J gene is TRBJ2-1, the V gene TRBV5-6; 7 bases are a match to TRBD1. Germline trimming cut 2 bases from V and 5 bases from J; bases unmatched to any gene: 4. This CDR3 spans 14 amino acids. Germline V lookup: CDR1 SGHDT, CDR2 YYEEEE. The CDR3 bases are TGTGCCAGCAGCTTCGGGACAGCTAACAATGAGCAGTTCTTC. It specifies CASSFGTANNEQFF.

J is TRBJ2-1 and V is TRBV3-1, with D maybe TRBD2 (5 bases). CDR1 LGHDT and CDR2 YNNKEL come from the germline V gene (reference sequence). V was clipped by 10 bases and J by 1 base, with 17 bases between them. The CDR3 is 15 amino acids. This chain's CDR3 is CATSLGTGSYNEQFF. The CDR3 DNA is TGTGCCACCTCCCTCGGAACGGGGTCCTACAATGAGCAGTTCTTC.

The chain uses TRBV6-1 and TRBJ1-5; D is unclear. Trimming cost V 1 base and J 7 bases, with 14 bases left between them. This CDR3 has 15 amino acids. Germline V gives CDR1 MNHNS, CDR2 SASEGT. CDR3 amino acids: CASSEELGRPQPQHF. The CDR3 DNA follows: TGTGCCAGCAGTGAAGAGTTGGGCAGGCCACAGCCCCAGCATTTT.

This clonotype was recorded many times. V usage is TRBV7-3 and J usage is TRBJ2-3; TRBD2 matches at 8 bases. CDR3 length equals 15 residues. The J segment lost 5 bases and the V segment lost 6 bases, leaving 10 bases of the junction unmatched. CDR1 SGHTA and CDR2 FQGTGA come from the germline V gene. The CDR3 here is CASSIRGGVRDTQYF. The CDR3 DNA is TGTGCCAGCAGTATACGGGGGGGCGTAAGAGATACGCAGTATTTT.

This clonotype was detected a few times. The rearrangement links TRBV7-9 to TRBJ2-7, with 8 bases that match TRBD1. The CDR3 has 14 amino acids. The junction had 8 bases not matched to a gene; V was cut back by 5 bases and J by 5 bases. Germline V lookup: CDR1 SEHNR, CDR2 FQNEAQ (reference sequence). Here the CDR3 DNA reads TGTGCCAGCAGCCAAGTCGGACAGGGCCACGAGCAGTACTTC. It specifies CASSQVGQGHEQYF.

The J gene is TRBJ2-5, the V gene TRBV12-3 or TRBV12-4, with 7 bases lining up with TRBD1. Trimming removed 5 bases from V and 5 bases from J; junction bases left unmatched: 8. The CDR3 is made up of 14 amino acids. CDR3 nucleotides: TGTGCCAGCAGTCCCACGACAGGGCCGGAGACCCAGTACTTC. It yields the protein CASSPTTGPETQYF.

This clonotype appeared a few times. The chain recombines TRBV6-1 with TRBJ2-5; D is ambiguous. Germline V CDR1 and CDR2: MNHNS, SASEGT. V was pared by 3 bases and J by 4 bases, with 12 bases between. This CDR3 is 14 amino acids long. The CDR3 region has the DNA TGTGCCAGCAGTGACTATCTAGGAACAGAGACCCAGTACTTC. This encodes CASSDYLGTETQYF.

The chain employs TRBV9 and TRBJ2-3; 8 positions match TRBD2. The CDR3 loop spans 16 amino acids. Germline V gene data show CDR1 as SGDLS and CDR2 as YYNGEE. The V segment lost 0 bases and the J segment 4 bases; nucleotides outside the gene matches: 7. The CDR3 region has the DNA TGTGCCAGCAGCGTAGTTAGAACGGGGGGGCCAGATACGCAGTATTTT. Translation gives CASSVVRTGGPDTQYF.